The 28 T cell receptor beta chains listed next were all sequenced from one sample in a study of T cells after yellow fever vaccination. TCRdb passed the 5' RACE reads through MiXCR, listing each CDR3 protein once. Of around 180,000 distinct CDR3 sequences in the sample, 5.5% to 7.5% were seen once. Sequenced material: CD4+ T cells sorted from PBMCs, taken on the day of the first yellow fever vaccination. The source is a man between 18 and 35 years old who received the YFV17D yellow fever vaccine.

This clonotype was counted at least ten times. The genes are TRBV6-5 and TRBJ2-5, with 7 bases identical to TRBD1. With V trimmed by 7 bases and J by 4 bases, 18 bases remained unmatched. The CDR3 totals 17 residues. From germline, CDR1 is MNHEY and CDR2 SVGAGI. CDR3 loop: CASTGGDRQGVAETQYF. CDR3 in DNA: TGTGCCAGCACAGGTGGGGACCGACAGGGCGTGGCAGAGACCCAGTACTTC.

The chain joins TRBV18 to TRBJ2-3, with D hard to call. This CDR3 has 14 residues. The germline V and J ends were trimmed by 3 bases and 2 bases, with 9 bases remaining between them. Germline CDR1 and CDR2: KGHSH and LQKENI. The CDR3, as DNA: TGTGCCAGCTCACCCCAGACAAACACAGATACGCAGTATTTT. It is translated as CASSPQTNTDTQYF.

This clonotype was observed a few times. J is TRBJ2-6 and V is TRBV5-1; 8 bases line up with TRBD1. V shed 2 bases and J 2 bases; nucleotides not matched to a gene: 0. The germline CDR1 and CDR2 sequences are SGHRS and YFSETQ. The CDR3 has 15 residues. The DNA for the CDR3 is TGCGCCAGCAGCTTACAGGGGGCTGGGGCCAACGTCCTGACTTTC. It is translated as CASSLQGAGANVLTF.

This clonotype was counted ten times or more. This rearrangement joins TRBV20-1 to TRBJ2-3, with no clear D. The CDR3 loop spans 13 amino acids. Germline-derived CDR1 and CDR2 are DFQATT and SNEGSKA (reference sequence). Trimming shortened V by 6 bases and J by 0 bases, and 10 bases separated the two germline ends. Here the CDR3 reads CSAAPASTDTQYF. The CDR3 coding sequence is TGCAGTGCCGCCCCCGCTAGCACAGATACGCAGTATTTT.

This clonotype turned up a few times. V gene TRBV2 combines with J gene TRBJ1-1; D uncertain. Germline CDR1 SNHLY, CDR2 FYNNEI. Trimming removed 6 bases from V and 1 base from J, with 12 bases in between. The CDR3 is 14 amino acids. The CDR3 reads CASRITERNTEAFF. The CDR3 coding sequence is TGTGCCAGCAGGATAACAGAGAGGAACACTGAAGCTTTCTTT.

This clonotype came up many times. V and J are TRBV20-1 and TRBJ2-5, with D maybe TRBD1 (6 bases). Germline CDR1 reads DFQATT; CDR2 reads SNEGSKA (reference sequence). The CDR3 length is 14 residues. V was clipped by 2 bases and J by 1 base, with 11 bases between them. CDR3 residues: CSARNLDSQETQYF. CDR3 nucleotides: TGCAGTGCTAGAAACCTGGACAGCCAAGAGACCCAGTACTTC.

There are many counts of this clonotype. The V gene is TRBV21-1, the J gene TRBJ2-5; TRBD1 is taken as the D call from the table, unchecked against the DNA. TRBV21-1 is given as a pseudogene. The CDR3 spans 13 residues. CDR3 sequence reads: CATSDRVHETQYF. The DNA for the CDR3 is TGTGCCACCTCGGACAGGGTTCATGAGACCCAGTACTTC.

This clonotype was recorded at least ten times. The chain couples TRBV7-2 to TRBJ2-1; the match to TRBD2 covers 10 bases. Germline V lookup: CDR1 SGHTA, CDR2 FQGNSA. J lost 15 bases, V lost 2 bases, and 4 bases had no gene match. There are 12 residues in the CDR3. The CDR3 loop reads CASSLLAGVLFF. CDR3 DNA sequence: TGTGCCAGCAGCTTACTAGCGGGGGTACTGTTCTTC. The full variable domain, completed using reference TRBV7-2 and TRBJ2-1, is GAGVSQSPSNKVTEKGKDVELRCDPISGHTALYWYRQSLGQGLEFLIYFQGNSAPDKSGLPSDRFSAERTGGSVSTLTIQRTQQEDSAVYLCASSLLAGVLFFGPGTRLTVL.

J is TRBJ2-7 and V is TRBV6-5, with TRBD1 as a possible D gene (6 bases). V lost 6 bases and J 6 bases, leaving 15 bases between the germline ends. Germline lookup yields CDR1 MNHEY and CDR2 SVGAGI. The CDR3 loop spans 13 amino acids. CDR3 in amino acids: CASSGQRGSEQYF. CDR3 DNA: TGTGCCAGCAGCGGACAGAGGGGAAGCGAGCAGTACTTC.

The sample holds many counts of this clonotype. CDR3 protein: CASSSASGGADTQYF. CDR3 in DNA: TGTGCCAGCAGCTCGGCTAGCGGGGGTGCAGATACGCAGTATTTT. The chain couples TRBV9 to TRBJ2-3; 10 bases are shared with TRBD2. With 4 bases clipped from V and 4 bases from J, the junction kept 6 bases outside the gene matches. The CDR3 is 15 residues long. CDR1 SGDLS and CDR2 YYNGEE come from the germline V gene.

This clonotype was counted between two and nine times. This chain's CDR3 is CASRGGIRVIYEQYF. CDR3 bases: TGTGCCAGCAGGGGAGGTATCCGAGTGATCTACGAGCAGTACTTC. This chain uses TRBV6-2 or TRBV6-3 with TRBJ2-7, with D possibly matching TRBD2 (6 bases). Germline CDR1 MNHEY, CDR2 SVGEGT. V lost 6 bases and J lost 3, with 18 bases in between. This CDR3 is 15 amino acids long.

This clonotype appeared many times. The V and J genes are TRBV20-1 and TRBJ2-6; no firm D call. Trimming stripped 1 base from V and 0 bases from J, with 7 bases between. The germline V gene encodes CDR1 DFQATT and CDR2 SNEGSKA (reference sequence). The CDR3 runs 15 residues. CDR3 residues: CSARARSSGANVLTF. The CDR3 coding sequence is TGCAGTGCTAGAGCCAGAAGCTCTGGGGCCAACGTCCTGACTTTC.

The CDR3 sequence is CASSWGALGADTQYF. The CDR3, as DNA: TGCGCCAGCAGCTGGGGGGCACTAGGTGCAGATACGCAGTATTTT. The chain combines TRBV5-1 with TRBJ2-3; D may be TRBD1 or TRBD2 (6 bases each). The CDR3 extends over 15 amino acids. The V gene's germline CDR1 is SGHRS and CDR2 YFSETQ. The ends were cut back, 3 bases at V and 4 bases at J, with 15 bases in the middle.

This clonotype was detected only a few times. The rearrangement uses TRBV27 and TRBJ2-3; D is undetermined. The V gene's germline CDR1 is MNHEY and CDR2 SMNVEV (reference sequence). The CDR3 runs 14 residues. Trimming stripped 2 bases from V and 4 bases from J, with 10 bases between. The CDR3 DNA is TGTGCCAGCAGTTTAATTTCCCCGGCAGATACGCAGTATTTT. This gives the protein CASSLISPADTQYF.

The chain's CDR3 is CASSLLTVGETQYF. The CDR3 nucleotides are TGCGCCAGCAGCCTACTGACAGTGGGAGAGACCCAGTACTTC. This sequence joins TRBV5-1 and TRBJ2-5; the D gene is possibly TRBD1 (5 bases). The V end was cut by 4 bases, the J end by 4 bases, with 14 bases between. This CDR3 has 14 amino acids. CDR1 SGHRS and CDR2 YFSETQ come from the germline V gene. Supplemented by reference TRBV5-1 and TRBJ2-5, the full variable domain reads KAGVTQTPRYLIKTRGQQVTLSCSPISGHRSVSWYQQTPGQGLQFLFEYFSETQRNKGNFPGRFSGRQFSNSRSEMNVSTLELGDSALYLCASSLLTVGETQYFGPGTRLLVL.

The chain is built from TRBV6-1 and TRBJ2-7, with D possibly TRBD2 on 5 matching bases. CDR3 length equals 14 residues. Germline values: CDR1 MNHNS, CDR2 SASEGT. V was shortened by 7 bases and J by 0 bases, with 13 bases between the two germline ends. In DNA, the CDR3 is TGTGCCAGCAACCCTACGGGGAGCTCCTACGAGCAGTACTTC. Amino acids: CASNPTGSSYEQYF.

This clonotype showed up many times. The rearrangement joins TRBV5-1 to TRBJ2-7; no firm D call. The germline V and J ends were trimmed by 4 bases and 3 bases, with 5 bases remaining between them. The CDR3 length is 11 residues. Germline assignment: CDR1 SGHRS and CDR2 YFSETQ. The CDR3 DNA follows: TGCGCCAGCAGCGAGAACTACGAGCAGTACTTC. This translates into CASSENYEQYF.

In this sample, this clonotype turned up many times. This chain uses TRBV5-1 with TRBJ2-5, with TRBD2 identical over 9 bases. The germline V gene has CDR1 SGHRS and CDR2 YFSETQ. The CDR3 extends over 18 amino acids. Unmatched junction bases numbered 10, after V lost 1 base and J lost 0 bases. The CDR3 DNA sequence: TGCGCCAGCAGCTTGAAGGCTAGCGGGGACCCGTACCAAGAGACCCAGTACTTC. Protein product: CASSLKASGDPYQETQYF. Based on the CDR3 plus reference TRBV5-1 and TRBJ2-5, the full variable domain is KAGVTQTPRYLIKTRGQQVTLSCSPISGHRSVSWYQQTPGQGLQFLFEYFSETQRNKGNFPGRFSGRQFSNSRSEMNVSTLELGDSALYLCASSLKASGDPYQETQYFGPGTRLLVL.

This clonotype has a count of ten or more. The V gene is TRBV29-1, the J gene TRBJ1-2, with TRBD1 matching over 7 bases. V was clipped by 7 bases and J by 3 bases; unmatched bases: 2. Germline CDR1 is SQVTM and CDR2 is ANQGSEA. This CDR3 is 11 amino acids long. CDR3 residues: CSEGGDYGYTF. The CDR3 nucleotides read TGCAGCGAAGGGGGCGACTATGGCTACACCTTC. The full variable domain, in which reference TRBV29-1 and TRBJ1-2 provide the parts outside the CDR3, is SAVISQKPSRDICQRGTSLTIQCQVDSQVTMMFWYRQQPGQSLTLIATANQGSEATYESGFVIDKFPISRPNLTFSTLTVSNMSPEDSSIYLCSEGGDYGYTFGSGTRLTVV.

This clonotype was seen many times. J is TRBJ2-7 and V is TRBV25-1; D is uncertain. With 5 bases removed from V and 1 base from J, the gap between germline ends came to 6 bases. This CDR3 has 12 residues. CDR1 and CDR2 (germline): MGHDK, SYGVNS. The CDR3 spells CASSMDSYEQYF. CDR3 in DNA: TGTGCCAGCAGTATGGATTCCTACGAGCAGTACTTC.

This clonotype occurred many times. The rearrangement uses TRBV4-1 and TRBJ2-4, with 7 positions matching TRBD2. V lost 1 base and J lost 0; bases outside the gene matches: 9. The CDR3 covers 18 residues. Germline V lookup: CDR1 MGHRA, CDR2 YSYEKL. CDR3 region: CASSQGGGQTKAKNIQYF. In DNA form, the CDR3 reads TGCGCCAGCAGCCAAGGGGGGGGTCAGACCAAAGCCAAAAACATTCAGTACTTC.

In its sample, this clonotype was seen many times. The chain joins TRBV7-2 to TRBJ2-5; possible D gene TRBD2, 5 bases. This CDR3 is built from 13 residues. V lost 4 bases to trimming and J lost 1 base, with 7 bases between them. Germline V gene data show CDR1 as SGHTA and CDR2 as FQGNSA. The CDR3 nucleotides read TGTGCCAGCAGCTGGAGGACCCAAGAGACCCAGTACTTC. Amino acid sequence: CASSWRTQETQYF.

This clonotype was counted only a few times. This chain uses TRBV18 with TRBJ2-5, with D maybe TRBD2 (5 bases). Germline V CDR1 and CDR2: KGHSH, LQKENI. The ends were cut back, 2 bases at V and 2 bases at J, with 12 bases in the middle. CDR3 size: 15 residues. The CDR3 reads CASSPRAGRQETQYF. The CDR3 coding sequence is TGTGCCAGCTCACCAAGGGCGGGTCGGCAAGAGACCCAGTACTTC.

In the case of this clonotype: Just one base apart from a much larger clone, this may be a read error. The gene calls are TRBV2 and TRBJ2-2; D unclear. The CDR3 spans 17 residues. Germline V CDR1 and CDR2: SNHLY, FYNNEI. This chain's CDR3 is CACSLVGPPSNTGELFF. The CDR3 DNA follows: TGTGCCTGCAGTTTGGTTGGTCCCCCCAGCAACACCGGGGAGCTGTTTTTT.

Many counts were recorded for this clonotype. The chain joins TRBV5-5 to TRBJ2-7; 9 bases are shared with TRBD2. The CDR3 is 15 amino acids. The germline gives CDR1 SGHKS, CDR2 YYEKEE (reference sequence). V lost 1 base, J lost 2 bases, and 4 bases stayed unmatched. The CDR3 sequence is CASSLSGGSPYEQYF. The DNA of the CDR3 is TGTGCCAGCAGCTTGAGCGGGGGGTCCCCCTACGAGCAGTACTTC.

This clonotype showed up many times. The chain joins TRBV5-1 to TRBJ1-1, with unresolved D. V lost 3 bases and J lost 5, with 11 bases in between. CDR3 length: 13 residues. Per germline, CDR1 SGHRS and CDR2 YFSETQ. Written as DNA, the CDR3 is TGCGCCAGCAGCTCCTGGGAGGGTACTGAAGCTTTCTTT. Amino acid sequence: CASSSWEGTEAFF.

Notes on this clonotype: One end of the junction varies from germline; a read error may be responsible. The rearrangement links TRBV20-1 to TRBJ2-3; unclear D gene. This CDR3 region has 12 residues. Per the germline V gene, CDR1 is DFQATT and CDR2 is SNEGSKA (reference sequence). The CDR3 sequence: CSARPGTNTQYF. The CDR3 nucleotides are TGCAGTGCTAGGCCTGGCACAAATACGCAGTATTTT.

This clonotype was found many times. The CDR3 DNA reads TGCAGCGTTGTTCCCGCCCCGTCCTACGAGCAGTACTTC. It yields the protein CSVVPAPSYEQYF. This chain connects TRBV29-1 to TRBJ2-7; the D is unclear. Per germline, CDR1 SQVTM and CDR2 ANQGSEA. This CDR3 has 13 residues. V was clipped by 4 bases and J by 1 base, with 11 bases between them.